These 15 T cell receptor beta chains originate from one sample sequenced in a study of blood T cells in healthy people across ages. Through a sample-barcoded 5' primer and a J-beta primer mix, a second PCR was run for roughly 7 to 12 cycles. MiXCR was run by TCRdb on the 5' RACE reads, yielding one entry per CDR3 protein. The sample holds more than 1,000,000 distinct CDR3 sequences; 20% to 25% are singletons and the top ten take about 0.72%. This sample also belongs to another study, concerning T cells of mothers and their children.

The sequenced sample consisted of blood. These receptors came from a girl aged 2-15 years in good health.

The chain joins TRBV28 to TRBJ2-1; TRBD1 agrees at 7 bases. The V segment lost 4 bases and the J segment 7 bases; nucleotides outside the gene matches: 4. This CDR3 has 13 residues. CDR1 is MDHEN, CDR2 SYDVKM, per germline. CDR3 DNA sequence: TGTGCCAGCAGTTCAGGGGGTTGGAATGAGCAGTTCTTC. Encoded protein: CASSSGGWNEQFF. The entire variable domain, with the rest obtained from reference TRBV28 and TRBJ2-1, is as follows: DVKVTQSSRYLVKRTGEKVFLECVQDMDHENMFWYRQDPGLGLRLIYFSYDVKMKEKGDIPEGYSVSREKKERFSLILESASTNQTSMYLCASSSGGWNEQFFGPGTRLTVL.

This clonotype was observed a handful of times. The gene calls are TRBV10-3 and TRBJ2-7; 10 bases are a match to TRBD2. There are 16 residues in the CDR3. The V gene end was trimmed by 2 bases and the J gene end by 5 bases; junction bases not matched to a gene: 9. Germline V gene data show CDR1 as ENHRY and CDR2 as SYGVKD. As DNA, the CDR3 is TGTGCCATCAGTGAGGAACTAGCGGGACAGGTTGACGAGCAGTACTTC. As protein: CAISEELAGQVDEQYF.

J is TRBJ2-5 and V is TRBV4-1, with TRBD1 as a possible D gene (5 bases). The assigned J gene may be wrong: the sequence end matches TRBJ2-1 better. Germline CDR1 is MGHRA and CDR2 is YSYEKL. The CDR3 has 16 residues. The CDR3 loop is CASSQVGRADRNEQFF. CDR3 in DNA: TGCGCCAGCAGCCAAGTCGGCAGGGCCGATCGCAATGAGCAGTTCTTC.

There are a few counts of this clonotype. The chain combines TRBV4-1 with TRBJ2-5; D uncertain. The J call is uncertain, as TRBJ2-1 better fits the DNA end. The CDR3 has 14 amino acids. Germline V gene lookup returns CDR1 MGHRA and CDR2 YSYEKL. CDR3 amino acids: CASSQEQLTGEQFF. The CDR3 nucleotides are TGCGCCAGCAGCCAAGAACAGCTGACTGGTGAGCAGTTCTTC.

J is TRBJ2-7 and V is TRBV3-1, with 10 bases matching TRBD2. V trimming: 7 bases; J trimming: 2 bases; junction bases outside the gene matches: 8. Germline assignment: CDR1 LGHDT and CDR2 YNNKEL (reference sequence). The CDR3 spans 15 residues. CDR3 nucleotide sequence: TGTGCCAGCAATCACGGGCTAGCGGGAGCCTACGAGCAGTACTTC. Its translation: CASNHGLAGAYEQYF.

A remark on this clonotype: One end of the junction does not line up with germline, which may come from a read error. The chain employs TRBV7-7 and TRBJ2-5; 7 bases are shared with TRBD2. The J call may be mistaken, given a closer DNA end match to TRBJ2-7. The germline gives CDR1 SSHAT, CDR2 FNYEAQ (reference sequence). The CDR3 extends over 14 amino acids. The chain's CDR3 is CASSLTSEAYEQYF. CDR3 DNA sequence: TGTGCTAGCAGCCTCACTAGCGAGGCCTACGAGCAGTACTTC.

This clonotype was counted only a few times. The chain couples TRBV2 to TRBJ2-5, with a tentative D call TRBD1 (6 bases). The germline CDR1 and CDR2 sequences are SNHLY and FYNNEI. CDR3 length equals 16 residues. Deletions cut 1 base from V and 0 bases from J, with 12 bases between. Here the CDR3 reads CASSEVWGQHQETQYF. The CDR3 DNA reads as TGTGCCAGCAGTGAAGTTTGGGGGCAGCACCAAGAGACCCAGTACTTC.

The chain employs TRBV12-3 or TRBV12-4 and TRBJ1-5, with D unresolved. CDR3 length: 15 residues. The V gene lost 1 base and the J gene lost 3 bases, with 10 bases spanning the gap. CDR3 sequence reads: CASSLGGRFNQPQHF. In nucleotides, the CDR3 is TGTGCCAGCAGTTTAGGGGGAAGGTTCAATCAGCCCCAGCATTTT.

There are a few counts of this clonotype. The CDR3 sequence is CASSQGRYSYNEQFF. The CDR3 nucleotides read TGTGCCAGCAGCCAAGGACGCTATTCCTACAATGAGCAGTTCTTC. The chain couples TRBV7-2 to TRBJ2-1; no reliable D call. Trimming left V 5 bases short and J 1 base short, with 12 bases between. The CDR3 contains 15 residues. The germline gives CDR1 SGHTA, CDR2 FQGNSA.

There are a few counts of this clonotype. The chain has TRBV28 and TRBJ2-1, with 8 bases lining up with TRBD2. This CDR3 has 14 amino acids. Germline CDR1 reads MDHEN; CDR2 reads SYDVKM. The V gene end was trimmed by 9 bases and the J gene end by 2 bases; junction bases not matched to a gene: 6. The CDR3 is CASREGSTYNEQFF. The CDR3 DNA reads TGTGCCAGTCGGGAGGGAAGCACCTACAATGAGCAGTTCTTC.

This clonotype came up a few times. This rearrangement joins TRBV5-1 to TRBJ1-2; D unclear. V was clipped by 7 bases and J by 0 bases, with 13 bases between them. The CDR3 extends over 14 amino acids. The germline V gene encodes CDR1 SGHRS and CDR2 YFSETQ. The CDR3 sequence is CASAQSPANYGYTF. CDR3 nucleotides: TGCGCCAGCGCCCAGTCTCCGGCTAACTATGGCTACACCTTC.

This clonotype was counted many times. CDR3 amino acids: CASSERYNEQFF. The CDR3 DNA sequence: TGCGCCAGCAGTGAGCGTTACAATGAGCAGTTCTTC. The rearrangement uses TRBV10-2 and TRBJ2-1; D call uncertain. The CDR3 extends over 12 amino acids. Germline CDR1 reads WSHSY; CDR2 reads SAAADI. Between the trimmed V and J ends, which lost 2 bases and 4 bases, there was a span of 3 bases.

The gene calls are TRBV9 and TRBJ2-3; unclear D gene. The CDR3 is made up of 14 amino acids. The V gene's germline CDR1 is SGDLS and CDR2 YYNGEE. Trimming cost V 4 bases and J 2 bases, with 11 bases left between them. The CDR3 DNA sequence: TGTGCCAGCAGCTCTATAAGATCCACAGATACGCAGTATTTT. This sequence encodes CASSSIRSTDTQYF.

This clonotype was observed a few times. The J gene is TRBJ2-5, the V gene TRBV6-1; 7 positions agree with TRBD1. Germline V gene data show CDR1 as MNHNS and CDR2 as SASEGT. The J segment lost 7 bases and the V segment lost 9 bases, leaving 14 bases of the junction unmatched. The CDR3 covers 14 residues. The CDR3 region has the DNA TGTGCCAGTCTAGGGGGCTTGGGTTTCGGGACCCAGTACTTC. As protein: CASLGGLGFGTQYF.

In its sample, this clonotype was seen a few times. The V and J genes are TRBV2 and TRBJ2-5; D unresolved. Trimming left V 5 bases short and J 2 bases short, with 12 bases between. Germline V gives CDR1 SNHLY, CDR2 FYNNEI. This CDR3 has 14 amino acids. The CDR3 DNA is TGTGCCAGCAGTACATTGGACGGACAAGAGACCCAGTACTTC. The encoded protein is CASSTLDGQETQYF.